The entry below describes one T cell receptor beta chain. The data stem from a study of blood T cell repertoires in COVID-19. The length of the CDR3 is 16 residues. Trimming left V 1 base short and J 4 bases short, with 16 bases between. Germline loops: CDR1 LNHDA, CDR2 SQIVND (reference sequence). Assay used: immunoSEQ multiplex PCR; TCRdb lists only in-frame clones, some missing. The profile shows 85,000 to 100,000 clones, 86% of them singletons. The receptor was derived from a man between 50 and 59 years old with active or convalescent COVID-19. V gene TRBV19 combines with J gene TRBJ1-2; D uncertain. The sequencing input was peripheral blood. CDR3 nucleotide sequence: TGTGCCAGTAGTATAGTAGGCGACATCAGAAGCTATGGCTACACCTTC. Protein sequence: CASSIVGDIRSYGYTF.